This T cell receptor beta chain is drawn from a study of blood T cells in healthy people across ages. Study observations and caveats: Without sorted subsets, naive and antigen-experienced compartments could not be conclusively compared. Because donor CMV status was unknown, expanded clonotype changes were possibly confounded. Across the age range, TCR beta diversity per million T cells fell in a roughly linear way.

To note about this clonotype: Its antigen is currently unknown.

Caucasian individuals from Russia who were healthy and aged about 6 to 95 acted as donors. Alongside a J-beta primer mix, a sample-barcoded 5' primer served in a second PCR lasting about 7 to 12 cycles. TCRdb passed the 5' RACE reads through MiXCR, listing each CDR3 protein once. The table has about 800,000 distinct CDR3 sequences, roughly 64% seen once. The ends were cut back, 6 bases at V and 4 bases at J, with 14 bases in the middle. The V gene's germline CDR1 is GTSNPN and CDR2 SVGIG (reference sequence). There are 13 residues in the CDR3. The source is a man aged 25-45 years in good health. The chain links TRBV30 to TRBJ2-3, with D maybe TRBD2 (6 bases). The sample taken for sequencing was blood. CDR3 nucleotide sequence: TGTGCCTGTGAACTAGCCAAGCCAGATACGCAGTATTTT. The encoded protein is CACELAKPDTQYF.